The clone carrying this TCR beta chain turned up a few times. Its antigen is still unknown. These data come from a study of T-cell memory formation after mild COVID-19. In the study overall: The TCR clusters were mostly specific to one donor. Study outcomes and limitations: A balance of CD4 and CD8 characterized clones contracting day 15 to 85, whereas later expanders leaned CD4+. Researchers found some responding clones in pre-infection memory, a sign that cross-reactive memory joined.

Trimming left V 5 bases short and J 8 bases short, with 16 bases between. The CDR3 is 15 amino acids. Germline assignment: CDR1 SGHVS and CDR2 FNYEAQ. Constant-segment primers served in 5'RACE that generated TCR alpha and TCR beta cDNA libraries bearing sample barcodes and UMIs. TCRdb reprocessed the 5' RACE reads via MiXCR and lists one record per CDR3 protein. Of fewer than 400,000 distinct CDR3 sequences listed, roughly 15% are singletons. The clonotype originates from a man younger than 35 who had mild COVID-19 (a few samples of this study predate the infection). Cell type and time point are not known. The V and J genes are TRBV7-6 and TRBJ1-6, with D possibly matching TRBD1 (6 bases). The sequencing sample was made of PBMCs or a T cell subset sorted from them (not recorded which). CDR3 DNA: TGTGCCAGCAGCCCGGACAGTTCACGAGATTCACCCCTCCACTTT. Translated, it gives CASSPDSSRDSPLHF.